This passage covers 31 T cell receptor beta chains from one sample sequenced in a study of T cell responses to AZD1222 COVID-19 vaccine. TCRdb keeps only in-frame clones here, not all; method: immunoSEQ multiplex PCR. The data show tens of thousands of clones, 90% seen once. The sequenced sample was peripheral blood, obtained 28 days after the second AZD1222 dose. The receptors shown here come from an adult who received the AZD1222 COVID-19 vaccine.

This clone was picked up one time. As DNA, the CDR3 is TGTGCCAGCAGCTTCTACAGGGGAGACTATGGCTACACCTTC. This encodes CASSFYRGDYGYTF. The V call is TRBV7-8, the J call TRBJ1-2; 7 nucleotides agree with TRBD1. The CDR3 spans 14 residues. Germline CDR1 and CDR2: SGHVS and FQNEAQ. The V and J ends lost 3 bases and 3 bases, in that order; junction bases with no gene match: 4.

The gene calls are TRBV14 and TRBJ2-2, with 7 positions matching TRBD2. The ends lost 4 bases at V and 5 bases at J; junction bases unmatched: 7. Germline V gives CDR1 SGHDN, CDR2 FVKESK. The CDR3 consists of 15 residues. The CDR3 nucleotides read TGTGCCAGCAGCCCTGGACTAGTGGGGACCGGGGAGCTGTTTTTT. This gives the protein CASSPGLVGTGELFF.

V gene TRBV9 combines with J gene TRBJ2-6; 7 bases are shared with TRBD2. CDR3 length: 17 amino acids. Germline lookup yields CDR1 SGDLS and CDR2 YYNGEE. Trimming removed 0 bases from V and 2 bases from J; junction bases left unmatched: 5. The CDR3 loop reads CASSVGSGRAGANVLTF. The CDR3 nucleotides read TGTGCCAGCAGCGTAGGTTCGGGGAGGGCTGGGGCCAACGTCCTGACTTTC.

This chain links TRBV4-3 with TRBJ2-1; weak D call: TRBD2 (6 bases). The CDR3 has 13 amino acids. The ends were cut back, 4 bases at V and 9 bases at J, with 13 bases in the middle. In germline, CDR1 is LGHNA, CDR2 YSLEER. The DNA for the CDR3 is TGCGCCAGCAGCCCTCGAATCGGGAGTGAGCAGTTCTTC. It yields the protein CASSPRIGSEQFF.

Only one count was recorded for this clone. The chain has TRBV24-1 and TRBJ2-1, with D hard to call. CDR3 length equals 13 residues. Germline loops: CDR1 KGHDR, CDR2 SFDVKD. Trimming stripped 4 bases from V and 0 bases from J, with 3 bases between. The CDR3: CATSDSSYNEQFF. CDR3 coding DNA: TGTGCCACCAGTGACAGCTCCTACAATGAGCAGTTCTTC.

This sequence joins TRBV10-3 and TRBJ1-2; D perhaps matches TRBD1 (5 bases). CDR1 ENHRY and CDR2 SYGVKD come from the germline V gene. V lost 4 bases and J 3 bases, leaving 9 bases between the germline ends. The CDR3 spans 13 residues. Here the CDR3 DNA reads TGTGCCATCAGTGGAGGAGGGGACTATGGCTACACCTTC. It is translated as CAISGGGDYGYTF.

This CDR3 is CASSMGQTLSYEQYF. The CDR3 DNA is TGTGCCAGCAGCATGGGACAGACCCTCTCCTACGAGCAGTACTTC. The rearrangement links TRBV5-8 to TRBJ2-7, with 7 nucleotides matching TRBD1. The CDR3 is 15 residues long. Trimming removed 4 bases from V and 0 bases from J; junction bases left unmatched: 7. Germline-derived CDR1 and CDR2 are SGHTS and YDEGEE. Together with reference TRBV5-8 and TRBJ2-7, the CDR3 gives the full variable domain: EAGVTQSPTHLIKTRGQQATLRCSPISGHTSVYWYQQALGLGLQFLLWYDEGEERNRGNFPPRFSGRQFPNYSSELNVNALELEDSALYLCASSMGQTLSYEQYFGPGTRLTVT.

V gene TRBV28 combines with J gene TRBJ1-2; D unresolved. The CDR3 contains 15 residues. The V gene's germline CDR1 is MDHEN and CDR2 SYDVKM. V gave up 6 bases and J gave up 6 bases, with 20 bases separating them. CDR3 DNA: TGTGCCAGCAGCCCGGCGGAGGGTTTAAGGAATGGCTACACCTTC. Protein sequence: CASSPAEGLRNGYTF.

The chain employs TRBV2 and TRBJ1-1; 7 bases are shared with TRBD1. The V gene's germline CDR1 is SNHLY and CDR2 FYNNEI. This CDR3 spans 14 amino acids. The V and J ends lost 8 bases and 5 bases, in that order; junction bases with no gene match: 11. The CDR3 reads CASGDGQVWTEAFF. In nucleotides, the CDR3 is TGTGCCAGCGGGGACGGACAGGTTTGGACTGAAGCTTTCTTT.

The V gene is TRBV2, the J gene TRBJ1-1; D is unclear. This CDR3 has 12 residues. Trimming pared 3 bases from V and 7 bases from J, leaving 9 bases between. The germline CDR1 and CDR2 sequences are SNHLY and FYNNEI. The chain's CDR3 is CASSDQAFEAFF. The CDR3 nucleotides are TGTGCCAGCAGTGATCAGGCCTTTGAAGCTTTCTTT.

The chain employs TRBV6-5 and TRBJ1-2; D might be TRBD1 (5 bases). The CDR3 is made up of 14 amino acids. The germline V and J ends were trimmed by 2 bases and 7 bases, with 14 bases remaining between them. Germline CDR1 and CDR2: MNHEY and SVGAGI. This chain's CDR3 is CASSYDSGQGGYTF. CDR3 coding DNA: TGTGCCAGCAGTTACGACTCAGGGCAGGGTGGCTACACCTTC.

V and J are TRBV2 and TRBJ2-1; 7 nucleotides align to TRBD2. Germline-derived CDR1 and CDR2 are SNHLY and FYNNEI. V trimming: 6 bases; J trimming: 7 bases; junction bases outside the gene matches: 9. CDR3 length: 14 residues. The CDR3 DNA follows: TGTGCCAGCAGAACGACTAGCCGGAGAAATGAGCAGTTCTTC. Translation gives CASRTTSRRNEQFF.

The chain is built from TRBV11-3 and TRBJ2-1; tentatively, D is TRBD2 (6 bases). V gave up 5 bases and J gave up 4 bases, with 21 bases separating them. This CDR3 comprises 17 residues. Germline loops: CDR1 SGHNT, CDR2 YENEEA. CDR3 in DNA: TGTGCCAGCAGCCCCATCGGGGAGACTAGTGGGTACAATGAGCAGTTCTTC. Encoded protein: CASSPIGETSGYNEQFF.

The rearrangement links TRBV24-1 to TRBJ2-3; D ambiguous. Deletions cut 3 bases from V and 5 bases from J, with 23 bases between. Germline loops: CDR1 KGHDR, CDR2 SFDVKD. This CDR3 is built from 18 residues. The CDR3 spells CATSDPSYGLGPRDTQYF. The CDR3 nucleotides are TGTGCCACCAGTGATCCCTCGTATGGTCTAGGGCCAAGAGATACGCAGTATTTT.

The rearrangement joins TRBV5-4 to TRBJ2-7; TRBD2 might be the D (6 bases). Germline CDR1 and CDR2: SGHNT and YYREEE (reference sequence). The CDR3 runs 14 residues. V was clipped by 4 bases and J by 2 bases, with 13 bases between them. The chain's CDR3 is CASSPIGGTYEQYF. In nucleotides, the CDR3 is TGTGCCAGCAGCCCCATCGGCGGGACCTACGAGCAGTACTTC. Drawing the rest from reference TRBV5-4 and TRBJ2-7, the complete variable domain is ETGVTQSPTHLIKTRGQQVTLRCSSQSGHNTVSWYQQALGQGPQFIFQYYREEENGRGNFPPRFSGLQFPNYSSELNVNALELDDSALYLCASSPIGGTYEQYFGPGTRLTVT.

This chain uses TRBV14 with TRBJ1-3; D ambiguous. This CDR3 has 16 residues. Germline assignment: CDR1 SGHDN and CDR2 FVKESK. Trimming removed 5 bases from V and 0 bases from J, with 14 bases in between. CDR3 nucleotide sequence: TGTGCCAGCAGCGAAACCCGGACGGGCTCTGGAAACACCATATATTTT. Translating it yields CASSETRTGSGNTIYF.

The rearrangement uses TRBV3-1 (or the pseudogene TRBV3-2) and TRBJ2-3; no clear D gene. CDR3 length equals 13 residues. V was cut by 8 bases and J by 0 bases, with 9 bases left in between. Per the germline V gene, CDR1 is LGHDT and CDR2 is YNNKEL (reference sequence). CDR3 region: CASRTTSTDTQYF. The CDR3 DNA is TGTGCCAGCCGTACTACTAGCACAGATACGCAGTATTTT.

The genes are TRBV11-3 and TRBJ1-2, with TRBD1 matching 7 bases. CDR1 and CDR2 (germline): SGHNT, YENEEA. The CDR3 totals 13 residues. Trimming cost V 3 bases and J 4 bases; bases outside gene matches: 2. The CDR3 DNA reads as TGTGCCAGCAGCTTGGGACAGTTCTATGGCTACACCTTC. It is translated as CASSLGQFYGYTF.

The CDR3 spells CASSNREDAEAFF. The CDR3 DNA sequence: TGCGCCAGCAGCAACAGGGAAGATGCTGAAGCTTTCTTT. This chain uses TRBV5-1 with TRBJ1-1, with D tentatively TRBD1 (6 bases). Trimming removed 4 bases at V and 6 bases at J, with 13 bases between. The length of the CDR3 is 13 residues. Germline CDR1 SGHRS, CDR2 YFSETQ.

The chain is built from TRBV6-5 and TRBJ1-2, with 7 bases fitting TRBD1. Germline V gives CDR1 MNHEY, CDR2 SVGAGI. The CDR3 runs 14 residues. V was clipped by 5 bases and J by 8 bases; unmatched bases: 11. DNA for the CDR3: TGTGCCAGCAGTCCATCCGGGACAGTCGGCGGCTACACCTTC. This sequence encodes CASSPSGTVGGYTF.

This clone was observed once. The chain is built from TRBV7-3 and TRBJ2-1; 11 nucleotides align to TRBD2. Germline V CDR1 and CDR2: SGHTA, FQGTGA. V gave up 5 bases and J gave up 6 bases; unmatched junction bases: 6. The CDR3 spans 15 residues. CDR3 nucleotide sequence: TGTGCCAGCAGCCGAAGACTAGCGGGGAGCAATGAGCAGTTCTTC. Encoded protein: CASSRRLAGSNEQFF.

The chain has TRBV30 and TRBJ2-3, with 13 bases that match TRBD2. J was trimmed by 4 bases and V by 0 bases; bases with no gene match: 1. CDR3 length: 15 amino acids. Germline V gene sequence: CDR1 GTSNPN, CDR2 SVGIG (reference sequence). The CDR3 DNA is TGTGCCTGGAGTGTACTAGCGGGGGGGGCAGATACGCAGTATTTT. Residues: CAWSVLAGGADTQYF.

The chain uses TRBV13 and TRBJ1-4; the match to TRBD1 covers 7 bases. The trim removed 5 bases at V and 8 bases at J, leaving 8 bases unmatched. Germline values: CDR1 PRHDT, CDR2 FYEKMQ (reference sequence). The CDR3 has 14 amino acids. In DNA, the CDR3 is TGTGCCAGCAGCGTCGGACTCAGGGGGGAAAAACTGTTTTTT. It is translated as CASSVGLRGEKLFF.

The chain's CDR3 is CASSPRDRGNNEQYF. The CDR3, as DNA: TGTGCCAGCAGCCCCCGGGACAGGGGTAACAACGAGCAGTACTTC. The gene calls are TRBV7-2 and TRBJ2-7; the match to TRBD1 covers 10 bases. The junction had 9 bases not matched to a gene; V was cut back by 5 bases and J by 5 bases. CDR1 is SGHTA, CDR2 FQGNSA, per germline. The CDR3 is 15 amino acids. The entire variable domain, with the rest obtained from reference TRBV7-2 and TRBJ2-7, is as follows: GAGVSQSPSNKVTEKGKDVELRCDPISGHTALYWYRQSLGQGLEFLIYFQGNSAPDKSGLPSDRFSAERTGGSVSTLTIQRTQQEDSAVYLCASSPRDRGNNEQYFGPGTRLTVT.

The chain recombines TRBV11-2 with TRBJ1-1; D is uncertain. V was trimmed by 8 bases and J by 0 bases, leaving 10 bases between them. Germline V gene data show CDR1 as SGHAT and CDR2 as FQNNGV. The CDR3 is made up of 13 amino acids. CDR3 sequence: CASGRFMNTEAFF. The CDR3 DNA follows: TGTGCCAGCGGGAGATTTATGAACACTGAAGCTTTCTTT.

This rearrangement joins TRBV5-5 to TRBJ1-6, with a possible D match to TRBD1 (5 bases). Trimming removed 0 bases at V and 7 bases at J, with 14 bases between. The CDR3 has 16 amino acids. The germline V gene encodes CDR1 SGHKS and CDR2 YYEKEE (reference sequence). This chain's CDR3 is CASSLGVQGENSPLHF. In DNA, the CDR3 is TGTGCCAGCAGCTTGGGAGTTCAGGGAGAGAATTCACCCCTCCACTTT.

The chain combines TRBV18 with TRBJ1-4; perhaps TRBD1 as D (6 bases). Germline values: CDR1 KGHSH, CDR2 LQKENI. CDR3 length: 14 residues. V was trimmed by 1 base and J by 8 bases, leaving 11 bases between them. The CDR3 here is CASSPRGGDEKLFF. DNA for the CDR3: TGTGCCAGCTCACCACGAGGGGGGGACGAAAAACTGTTTTTT.

The rearrangement links TRBV10-3 to TRBJ2-3, with D perhaps assigned TRBD1 or TRBD2 (7 bases each). The germline V and J ends were trimmed by 6 bases and 2 bases, with 15 bases remaining between them. This CDR3 is 15 amino acids long. Germline V gene sequence: CDR1 ENHRY, CDR2 SYGVKD. In DNA form, the CDR3 reads TGTGCCATCAGGAGGGAGGGACAGCTCACAGATACGCAGTATTTT. Translation: CAIRREGQLTDTQYF.

V is TRBV5-1 and J is TRBJ2-3; no clear D. Germline V gene sequence: CDR1 SGHRS, CDR2 YFSETQ. The CDR3 covers 15 residues. Trimming left V 0 bases short and J 4 bases short, with 12 bases between. CDR3 in amino acids: CASSLEQPGPDTQYF. The CDR3 bases are TGCGCCAGCAGCTTGGAGCAGCCGGGCCCAGATACGCAGTATTTT. The entire variable domain, with the rest obtained from reference TRBV5-1 and TRBJ2-3, is as follows: KAGVTQTPRYLIKTRGQQVTLSCSPISGHRSVSWYQQTPGQGLQFLFEYFSETQRNKGNFPGRFSGRQFSNSRSEMNVSTLELGDSALYLCASSLEQPGPDTQYFGPGTRLTVL.

In its sample, this clone was seen once. This chain uses TRBV2 with TRBJ1-6; TRBD1 might be the D (5 bases). The CDR3 runs to 13 residues. The V gene lost 7 bases and the J gene lost 9 bases, with 13 bases spanning the gap. The germline gives CDR1 SNHLY, CDR2 FYNNEI. In nucleotides, the CDR3 is TGTGCCAGCATTGGGGGATTCGGTTCACCCCTCCACTTT. It codes for CASIGGFGSPLHF. Supplemented by reference TRBV2 and TRBJ1-6, the full variable domain reads EPEVTQTPSHQVTQMGQEVILRCVPISNHLYFYWYRQILGQKVEFLVSFYNNEISEKSEIFDDQFSVERPDGSNFTLKIRSTKLEDSAMYFCASIGGFGSPLHFGNGTRLTVT.

The chain employs TRBV9 and TRBJ2-6, with unresolved D. The CDR3 is made up of 16 amino acids. The ends were cut back, 2 bases at V and 0 bases at J, with 9 bases in the middle. From germline, CDR1 is SGDLS and CDR2 YYNGEE. The CDR3 nucleotides are TGTGCCAGCAGCGTTGACACTTACTCTGGGGCCAACGTCCTGACTTTC. This encodes CASSVDTYSGANVLTF.